Below are 10 T cell receptor beta chains sequenced from a single sample in a study of neurological immune-mediated disorders. One entry per CDR3 protein results from TCRdb running MiXCR on the 5' RACE reads. Here the sample spans 25,000 to 35,000 distinct CDR3 sequences, 20% to 25% being singletons. Sequencing was done on a sample of PBMCs. The origin of the receptors is a woman aged 60-75 years in good health.

This clonotype has ten or more counts. V gene TRBV28 combines with J gene TRBJ2-5, with D tentatively TRBD2 (5 bases). Trimming stripped 7 bases from V and 1 base from J, with 16 bases between. CDR1 is MDHEN, CDR2 SYDVKM, per germline. The CDR3 runs 15 residues. The CDR3 is CASIEGSDGQETQYF. In DNA, the CDR3 is TGTGCCAGCATAGAGGGCAGTGACGGCCAAGAGACCCAGTACTTC.

This clonotype has at least ten counts. The rearrangement joins TRBV5-5 to TRBJ2-7; D gene unclear. Germline loops: CDR1 SGHKS, CDR2 YYEKEE (reference sequence). Trimming left V 0 bases short and J 6 bases short, with 7 bases between. CDR3 length: 12 amino acids. The CDR3 spells CASSLGNGEQYF. CDR3 DNA: TGTGCCAGCAGCTTGGGCAATGGCGAGCAGTACTTC.

Note on this clonotype: Since the CDR3 does not end with the conserved phenylalanine or tryptophan, this likely comes from a read error. V usage is TRBV5-6 and J usage is TRBJ2-5; tentative D call: TRBD1 (5 bases). This CDR3 comprises 14 residues. The germline V gene encodes CDR1 SGHDT and CDR2 YYEEEE. Trimming stripped 2 bases from V and 5 bases from J, with 13 bases between. CDR3 nucleotides: TGTGCCAGCAGCTTTACAGGTCGAGCGGAGACCCAGTACCTC. It yields the protein CASSFTGRAETQYL.

The chain uses TRBV28 and TRBJ1-3; D gene ambiguous. The CDR3 is made up of 15 amino acids. The germline V gene has CDR1 MDHEN and CDR2 SYDVKM. With 1 base removed from V and 2 bases from J, the gap between germline ends came to 9 bases. CDR3 in amino acids: CASSLLGLAGNTIYF. CDR3 DNA sequence: TGTGCCAGCAGTTTATTAGGACTTGCTGGAAACACCATATATTTT.

This clonotype showed up many times. V and J are TRBV5-1 and TRBJ2-5; 7 bases are a match to TRBD1. Germline loops: CDR1 SGHRS, CDR2 YFSETQ. V was pared by 2 bases and J by 1 base, with 8 bases of the junction left unmatched. This CDR3 spans 16 amino acids. Here the CDR3 reads CASSLVSGTAQETQYF. CDR3 sequence (DNA): TGCGCCAGCAGCTTAGTTTCCGGGACAGCCCAAGAGACCCAGTACTTC.

This clonotype was observed at least ten times. The chain has TRBV29-1 and TRBJ1-1, with 7 bases aligning to TRBD1. Germline trimming cut 7 bases from V and 4 bases from J; bases unmatched to any gene: 9. The CDR3 spans 13 residues. Per the germline V gene, CDR1 is SQVTM and CDR2 is ANQGSEA. In nucleotides, the CDR3 is TGCAGCGGCCTACAGGGGCTCGGCACTGAAGCTTTCTTT. Its translation: CSGLQGLGTEAFF.

This clonotype was observed at least ten times. The chain employs TRBV24-1 and TRBJ2-1, with D possibly being TRBD2 (6 bases). The CDR3 covers 16 residues. Looked up from germline, CDR1 is KGHDR and CDR2 is SFDVKD. Trimming took 3 bases from V and 8 from J, leaving 19 bases between them. In DNA form, the CDR3 reads TGTGCCACCAGTGATCCACGGGAGAATATAGGTCATGAGCAGTTCTTC. Residues: CATSDPRENIGHEQFF.

The sample holds many counts of this clonotype. This chain connects TRBV29-1 to TRBJ2-2; D is perhaps TRBD1 (6 bases). This CDR3 is 16 amino acids long. Trimming took off 1 base at V and 0 bases at J, with 12 bases between the two ends. From germline, CDR1 is SQVTM and CDR2 ANQGSEA. The DNA for the CDR3 is TGCAGCGTTGAAGGAGAGGACAGATCGAACACCGGGGAGCTGTTTTTT. Translated: CSVEGEDRSNTGELFF.

This clonotype was seen repeatedly, ten times or more. The chain carries TRBV20-1 and TRBJ2-3; 9 nucleotides align to TRBD2. The CDR3 extends over 18 amino acids. The trim removed 0 bases at V and 0 bases at J, leaving 10 bases unmatched. Looked up from germline, CDR1 is DFQATT and CDR2 is SNEGSKA (reference sequence). CDR3 in DNA: TGCAGTGCTAGAGATCCCCTTACGACTAGCGGAAGCACAGATACGCAGTATTTT. Translation gives CSARDPLTTSGSTDTQYF.

This clonotype was found many times. The chain uses TRBV28 and TRBJ2-3, with D perhaps matching TRBD1 or TRBD2 (6 bases each). The V and J ends lost 8 bases and 0 bases respectively, with 15 bases between them. Germline V gene data show CDR1 as MDHEN and CDR2 as SYDVKM. The CDR3 has 15 amino acids. The CDR3 here is CASPPEGGSTDTQYF. The CDR3 DNA follows: TGTGCCAGCCCCCCAGAGGGGGGAAGCACAGATACGCAGTATTTT.